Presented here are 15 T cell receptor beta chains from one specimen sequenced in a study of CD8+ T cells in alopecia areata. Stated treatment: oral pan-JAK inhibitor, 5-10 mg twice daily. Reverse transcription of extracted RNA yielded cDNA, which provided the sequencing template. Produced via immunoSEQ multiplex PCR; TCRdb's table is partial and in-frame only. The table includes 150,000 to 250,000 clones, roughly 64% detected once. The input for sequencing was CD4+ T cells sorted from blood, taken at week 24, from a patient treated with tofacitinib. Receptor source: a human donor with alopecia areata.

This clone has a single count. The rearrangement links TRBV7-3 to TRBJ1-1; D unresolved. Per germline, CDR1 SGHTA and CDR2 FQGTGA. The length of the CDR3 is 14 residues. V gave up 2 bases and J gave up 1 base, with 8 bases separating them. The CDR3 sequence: CASSLSSQNTEAFF. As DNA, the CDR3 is TGTGCCAGCAGCTTATCTAGCCAGAACACTGAAGCTTTCTTT.

DNA of the CDR3: TGTGCCTGGAGTGTTCTAAGGACCGGGGAGCTGTTTTTT. As protein: CAWSVLRTGELFF. The chain recombines TRBV30 with TRBJ2-2; D unclear. The germline V gene encodes CDR1 GTSNPN and CDR2 SVGIG (reference sequence). The CDR3 covers 13 residues. V was clipped by 0 bases and J by 5 bases, with 7 bases between them.

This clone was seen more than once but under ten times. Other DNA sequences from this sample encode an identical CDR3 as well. The CDR3 coding sequence is TGCGCCAGCAGCCTAACAGATACGCAGTATTTT. It specifies CASSLTDTQYF. The chain recombines TRBV5-1 with TRBJ2-3; D is undetermined. V was clipped by 4 bases and J by 3 bases, with 3 bases between them. Germline CDR1 reads SGHRS; CDR2 reads YFSETQ. The CDR3 sequence is 11 residues long. Supplemented by reference TRBV5-1 and TRBJ2-3, the full variable domain reads KAGVTQTPRYLIKTRGQQVTLSCSPISGHRSVSWYQQTPGQGLQFLFEYFSETQRNKGNFPGRFSGRQFSNSRSEMNVSTLELGDSALYLCASSLTDTQYFGPGTRLTVL.

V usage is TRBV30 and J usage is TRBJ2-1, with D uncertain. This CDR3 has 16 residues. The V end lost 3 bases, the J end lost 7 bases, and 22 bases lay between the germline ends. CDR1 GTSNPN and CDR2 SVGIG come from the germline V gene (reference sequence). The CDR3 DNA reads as TGTGCCTGGAGCTCTCTACCCCGCTTGGGTGGGAATGAGCAGTTCTTC. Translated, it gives CAWSSLPRLGGNEQFF.

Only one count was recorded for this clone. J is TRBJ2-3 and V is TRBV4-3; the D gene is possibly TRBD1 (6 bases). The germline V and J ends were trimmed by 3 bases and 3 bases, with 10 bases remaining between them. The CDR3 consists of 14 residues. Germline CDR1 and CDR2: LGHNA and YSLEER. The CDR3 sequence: CASSQGTRTDTQYF. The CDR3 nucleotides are TGCGCCAGCAGCCAGGGGACAAGGACAGATACGCAGTATTTT.

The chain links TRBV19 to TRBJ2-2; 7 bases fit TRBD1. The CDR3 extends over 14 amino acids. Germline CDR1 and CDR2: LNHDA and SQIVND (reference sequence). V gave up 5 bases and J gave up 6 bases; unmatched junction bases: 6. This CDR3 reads CASSADRVAGELFF. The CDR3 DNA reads TGTGCCAGTAGTGCCGACAGGGTTGCCGGGGAGCTGTTTTTT. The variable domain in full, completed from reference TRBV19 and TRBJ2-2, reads DGGITQSPKYLFRKEGQNVTLSCEQNLNHDAMYWYRQDPGQGLRLIYYSQIVNDFQKGDIAEGYSVSREKKESFPLTVTSAQKNPTAFYLCASSADRVAGELFFGEGSRLTVL.

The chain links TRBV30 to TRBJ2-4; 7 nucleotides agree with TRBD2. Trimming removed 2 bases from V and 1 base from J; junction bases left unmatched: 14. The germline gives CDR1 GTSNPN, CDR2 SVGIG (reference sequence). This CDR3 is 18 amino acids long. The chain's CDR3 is CAWSPPPKSGNAKNIQYF. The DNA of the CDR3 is TGTGCCTGGAGTCCACCCCCTAAAAGCGGGAACGCCAAAAACATTCAGTACTTC.

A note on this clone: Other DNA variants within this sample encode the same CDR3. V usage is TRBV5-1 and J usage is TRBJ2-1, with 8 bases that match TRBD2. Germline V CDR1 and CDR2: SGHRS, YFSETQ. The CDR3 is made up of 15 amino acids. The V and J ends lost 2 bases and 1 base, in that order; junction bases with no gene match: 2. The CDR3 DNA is TGCGCCAGCAGCTTAGCGGGGGAATCCTACAATGAGCAGTTCTTC. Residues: CASSLAGESYNEQFF.

CDR3 nucleotide sequence: TGCAGCGTTGGTAGCGGGCACTGGCAGGACACCGGGGAGCTGTTTTTT. This encodes CSVGSGHWQDTGELFF. The chain employs TRBV29-1 and TRBJ2-2; 7 nucleotides line up with TRBD2. The CDR3 contains 16 residues. Germline assignment: CDR1 SQVTM and CDR2 ANQGSEA. V dropped 4 bases and J dropped 3; count of bases not matched to a gene: 11.

CDR3 nucleotides: TGTGCCATCAAGGGGTGGGACAGCACAGATACGCAGTATTTT. Its translation is CAIKGWDSTDTQYF. V usage is TRBV10-3 and J usage is TRBJ2-3; D might be TRBD1 or TRBD2, each matching 5 bases. Germline CDR1 ENHRY, CDR2 SYGVKD. V was shortened by 7 bases and J by 0 bases, with 11 bases between the two germline ends. CDR3 length: 14 residues.

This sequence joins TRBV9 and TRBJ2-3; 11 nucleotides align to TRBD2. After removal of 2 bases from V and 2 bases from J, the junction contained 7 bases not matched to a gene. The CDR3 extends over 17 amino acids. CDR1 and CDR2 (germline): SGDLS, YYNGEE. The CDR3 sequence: CASSVLAGGRNTDTQYF. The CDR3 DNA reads TGTGCCAGCAGCGTTCTAGCGGGGGGCCGCAACACAGATACGCAGTATTTT.

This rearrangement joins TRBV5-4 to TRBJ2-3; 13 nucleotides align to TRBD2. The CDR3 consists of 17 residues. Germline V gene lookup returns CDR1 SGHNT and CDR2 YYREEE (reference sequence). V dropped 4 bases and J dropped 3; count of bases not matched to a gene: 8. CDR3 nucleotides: TGTGCCAGCAGCGACGGGACTAGCGGGGTTATGACAGATACGCAGTATTTT. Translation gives CASSDGTSGVMTDTQYF.

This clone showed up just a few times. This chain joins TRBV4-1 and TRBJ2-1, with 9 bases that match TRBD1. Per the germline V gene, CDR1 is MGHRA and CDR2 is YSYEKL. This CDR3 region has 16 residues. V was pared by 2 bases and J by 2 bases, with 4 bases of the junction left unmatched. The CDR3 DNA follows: TGCGCCAGCAGCCAACAGACAGGGGGACCCTACAATGAGCAGTTCTTC. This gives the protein CASSQQTGGPYNEQFF.

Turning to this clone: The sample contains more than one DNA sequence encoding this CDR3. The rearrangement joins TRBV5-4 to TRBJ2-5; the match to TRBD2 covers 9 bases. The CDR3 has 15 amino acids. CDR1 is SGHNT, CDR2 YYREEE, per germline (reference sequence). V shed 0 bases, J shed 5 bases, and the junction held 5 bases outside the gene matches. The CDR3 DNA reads TGTGCCAGCAGCTTGGTCGCGGGGGGGCAGGAGACCCAGTACTTC. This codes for CASSLVAGGQETQYF.

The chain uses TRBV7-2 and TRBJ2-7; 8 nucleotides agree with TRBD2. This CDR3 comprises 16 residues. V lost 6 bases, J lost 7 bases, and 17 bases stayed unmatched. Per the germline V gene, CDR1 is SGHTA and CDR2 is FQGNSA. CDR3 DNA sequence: TGTGCCAGCAGGCCCGGTAGGGCTAGCGGGCCGAGGGAGCAGTACTTC. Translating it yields CASRPGRASGPREQYF.